A single sample is the source of the 2 T cell receptor beta chains below, sequenced in a study of blood T cells in healthy people across ages. Then a second PCR, running about 6 to 11 cycles, was carried out with a sample-barcoded 5' primer and a J-beta primer mix. TCRdb called the 5' RACE reads again in MiXCR, with one record for every CDR3 protein. The table lists about 800,000 distinct CDR3 sequences, around a quarter of them singletons, with 3.7% in the top ten. The sample also formed part of further work on T cells of mothers and their children.

Sequenced input: blood. The receptors were gathered from a boy between 10 and 17 years old in good health.

This clonotype was recorded a few times. This chain uses TRBV28 with TRBJ2-7, with D tentatively TRBD1 (5 bases). Deletions cut 4 bases from V and 2 bases from J, with 12 bases between. CDR3 length: 14 amino acids. Germline V gives CDR1 MDHEN, CDR2 SYDVKM. Written as DNA, the CDR3 is TGTGCCAGCAGTTCGCCAGGGTTGGCCTACGAGCAGTACTTC. Protein product: CASSSPGLAYEQYF.

This clonotype showed up just a few times. The chain joins TRBV6-5 to TRBJ2-1; D call uncertain. CDR3 length equals 16 residues. From germline, CDR1 is MNHEY and CDR2 SVGAGI. Trimming pared 2 bases from V and 0 bases from J, leaving 11 bases between. The CDR3 DNA sequence: TGTGCCAGCAGTTACGGGGTGCCGAGCTCCTACAATGAGCAGTTCTTC. It specifies CASSYGVPSSYNEQFF.